This TCR beta chain is drawn from a study of shared clonotypes between healthy human individuals. V lost 0 bases and J lost 3, with 11 bases in between. CDR1 GTSNPN and CDR2 SVGIG come from the germline V gene (reference sequence). CDR3 length: 14 amino acids. Terminally differentiated effector memory CD45RA+ cells were left out of the naive CD8 fraction, which was CD45RO-negative and positively selected for CCR7. The assay was immunoSEQ multiplex PCR, and TCRdb's table has in-frame clones only and misses some. The sample lists about 2 million clones, around 96% occurring once. The sample comprised naive CD8+ T cells sorted from blood. This chain links TRBV30 with TRBJ1-2; D remains ambiguous. The source is a man aged 18 to 29 in good health. The DNA for the CDR3 is TGTGCCTGGAGTGTACTGAGGGTGGACTATGGCTACACCTTC. Residues: CAWSVLRVDYGYTF.